A selection of T cell receptor beta chains follows, all from one sample in a study. One entry per CDR3 protein, called by TCRdb with MiXCR from the 5' RACE reads. The data contain about 40,000 distinct CDR3 sequences, about 30% of them singletons. The sample was tumor-infiltrating memory CD4+ T cells sorted from the breast tumor. The receptors were gathered from a female donor with breast cancer. Both conserved end residues are part of each CDR3. The D gene is left open where the match is weak. The size entry is marked missing in some rows and otherwise reads once, few, many or a size class.

clone_size	j_call	v_call	d_call	cdr3_aa	cdr3_nt
-	TRBJ1-1	TRBV2	TRBD1	CASTRGDYTEAFF	TGTGCCAGCACCAGGGGGGACTACACTGAAGCTTTCTTT
few	TRBJ1-6	TRBV20-1	-	CSAHWRSDSYNSPLHF	TGCAGTGCCCATTGGCGCTCGGACAGTTATAATTCACCCCTCCACTTT
few	TRBJ2-1	TRBV6-1	TRBD2	CASLRTSGSHNEQFF	TGTGCCAGCCTAAGGACTAGTGGAAGCCACAATGAGCAGTTCTTC
few	TRBJ2-5	TRBV6-2/TRBV6-3	-	CASSPRTKQETQYF	TGTGCCAGCAGTCCACGGACGAAACAAGAGACCCAGTACTTC
-	TRBJ1-3	TRBV20-1	-	CSSPVGQGSTIYF	TGCAGTTCACCCGTGGGGCAAGGAAGCACCATATATTTT
-	TRBJ2-7	TRBV6-2/TRBV6-3	TRBD2	CASSRLAGAGYEQYF	TGTGCCAGCAGCAGACTAGCGGGAGCTGGATACGAGCAGTACTTC
-	TRBJ2-7	TRBV27	-	CASSLSRATEQYF	TGTGCCAGCAGTTTATCGAGGGCAACGGAGCAGTACTTC
-	TRBJ1-5	TRBV11-2	-	CASSLWGEGQPQHF	TGTGCCAGCAGCTTATGGGGTGAGGGGCAGCCCCAGCATTTT
-	TRBJ1-6	TRBV27	-	CASSLRGRGYYNSPLHF	TGTGCCAGCAGTTTACGGGGACGGGGTTACTATAATTCACCCCTCCACTTT
-	TRBJ2-3	TRBV7-9	-	CASSPKDTQYF	TGTGCCAGCAGCCCGAAGGATACGCAGTATTTT
-	TRBJ2-6	TRBV7-3	TRBD2	CASSPTSGRASGANVLTF	TGTGCCAGCAGTCCTACTAGCGGGAGGGCCTCTGGGGCCAACGTCCTGACTTTC
few	TRBJ2-3	TRBV6-5	TRBD2	CASSYSVAGGSTDTQYF	TGTGCCAGCAGTTACTCAGTCGCGGGGGGGAGCACAGATACGCAGTATTTT
-	TRBJ2-1	TRBV7-7	TRBD2	CASSKGLAGDQQFF	TGTGCCAGCAGCAAGGGACTAGCGGGGGATCAGCAGTTCTTC
-	TRBJ2-7	TRBV5-5	-	CASSLSPASAYEQYF	TGTGCCAGCAGCTTGTCGCCCGCCAGTGCCTACGAGCAGTACTTC
-	TRBJ1-2	TRBV20-1	-	CSASAGIYGYAF	TGCAGTGCTAGTGCTGGGATTTATGGCTACGCCTTC
-	TRBJ2-1	TRBV7-7	TRBD2	CASSPGLAAYNEQFF	TGTGCCAGCAGCCCCGGACTAGCGGCCTACAATGAGCAGTTCTTC
few	TRBJ2-1	TRBV20-1	TRBD2	CSAHGLAGLEQFF	TGCAGTGCCCACGGACTAGCGGGACTTGAGCAGTTCTTC
-	TRBJ2-3	TRBV7-9	TRBD2	CASSLRTSGMQDTQYF	TGTGCCAGCAGCTTACGGACTAGCGGGATGCAAGATACGCAGTATTTT
-	TRBJ1-2	TRBV20-1	-	CSARVGRPVREGYTF	TGCAGTGCTAGAGTGGGCAGGCCTGTAAGGGAAGGCTACACCTTC
few	TRBJ2-6	TRBV12-3/TRBV12-4	-	CAGRSRRSGANVLTF	TGTGCCGGCCGTTCCAGACGATCTGGGGCCAACGTCCTGACTTTC
few	TRBJ1-1	TRBV10-3	-	CAIRTGWATEAFF	TGTGCCATCAGGACAGGTTGGGCCACTGAAGCTTTCTTT
-	TRBJ2-1	TRBV6-2/TRBV6-3	TRBD2	CASLRSSGNNEQFF	TGTGCCAGCTTAAGGTCTAGCGGGAATAATGAGCAGTTCTTC
-	TRBJ2-1	TRBV28	-	CASSLIGFNEQFF	TGTGCCAGCAGTTTAATAGGTTTTAATGAGCAGTTCTTC
-	TRBJ1-1	TRBV3-1	TRBD1	CASSQGSTGRGAEAFF	TGTGCCAGCAGCCAAGGGTCGACAGGGCGGGGGGCTGAAGCTTTCTTT
-	TRBJ2-1	TRBV15	TRBD1	CATSRAKGTGFSSSYNEQFF	TGTGCCACCAGCAGAGCGAAAGGGACAGGATTTTCGAGCTCCTACAATGAGCAGTTCTTC
-	TRBJ2-7	TRBV7-8	TRBD1	CASSPGQARYEQYF	TGTGCCAGCAGCCCAGGACAGGCCCGCTACGAGCAGTACTTC